This section outlines one TCR beta chain sequence together with its context. It lacks a known antigen. The sample holds no much larger clone one base away, and base qualities are not on file. This entry comes from a study of blood T cell repertoires in COVID-19 (dated by TCRdb to the early 2020s). About the study as a whole: Samples covering the acute and convalescent phases of COVID-19 were provided by collaborators in the United States, Italy and Spain. Where available, HLA class I and class II types were obtained from metadata supplied by the sample provider rather than from assay-based typing. The sample metadata nearly always contained a de-identified subject ID, COVID-19 status, age in years and sex. The samples were drawn from the first 160 participants of the ongoing ImmuneRACE study and from more than 1,000 subjects provided by 6 global collaborators. The repertoires were made available in a free public database intended to serve as a resource for research on the immune response to SARS-CoV-2. Subjects who had been exposed to COVID-19, were actively infected with it, or had recovered from it provided the deeply sampled blood TCRbeta repertoires that made up the dataset. The prospective study material was composed of cDNA or gDNA derived from T cells, B-cell-depleted T cells, or PBMCs. What the study reported, not specific to this receptor: Clinical and demographic metadata were provided uncurated, with the amount varying by source and participant.

The V end gives up 5 bases and the J end 7 bases, leaving 12 bases in the junction not matched to a gene. The CDR3 runs 16 residues from the cysteine to the phenylalanine. The sequence is cut down to CDR3 DNA, 48 bases in frame from base 1. The germline V gene gives CDR1 as SGHAT and CDR2 as FQNNGV. Participants in the prospective study were enrolled through a virtual design, were aged roughly 18 to 100 years, and lived in about two dozen United States geographic areas. In the prospective study, participants were assigned to cohorts based on the clinical history participants reported in a screening survey and a study questionnaire. For ImmuneRACE Cohort 3, a participant was defined as recovered based on two consecutive negative NP/OP PCR tests, clearance by a healthcare professional, or resolution of symptoms. Mobile phlebotomists in the prospective study collected whole blood, serum and a nasopharyngeal or oropharyngeal swab from every participant. Prospective study participants could optionally give additional blood draws and questionnaires over an approximately 2-month period. Before DNA extraction, prospective study blood samples were shipped either frozen or at room temperature.

The immunoSEQ Assay, a bias-controlled multiplex PCR, was used to amplify TCRbeta CDR3 regions from genomic DNA. In the authors' own workflow: Nucleated cell counts per sample were estimated from amplification of reference gene primers within the assay. Sequence reads were collapsed and filtered to measure the absolute abundance of every unique TCRbeta CDR3 rearrangement. For each sample, productive Simpson clonality was calculated as the square root of Simpson's diversity index over productive rearrangements. As stored in TCRdb, this immuneACCESS dataset retains in-frame rearrangements with V and J assigned. A fraction of the clones does not appear; measured against another copy, unresolved V genes explain less than half of the discrepancy, and the remainder lacks a known reason. V and J calls and clone size are as listed in that table; D and trimming were resolved from the DNA. For this sample there are about 200,000 clones; 70% to 90% appear just once. The ten top clones hold roughly 8.4% of the sample.

Source material: PBMCs or T cells enriched from blood (not recorded which). Recombination joined TRBV11-2 with TRBJ2-3, and 10 junction bases match TRBD2. The receptor's source is a woman aged 18-30 years who had recovered from COVID-19. The CDR3 in this case is CASSPLAGGTGNTQYF. The DNA reads as follows: TGTGCCAGCAGCCCATTAGCGGGGGGCACGGGAAATACGCAGTATTTT.